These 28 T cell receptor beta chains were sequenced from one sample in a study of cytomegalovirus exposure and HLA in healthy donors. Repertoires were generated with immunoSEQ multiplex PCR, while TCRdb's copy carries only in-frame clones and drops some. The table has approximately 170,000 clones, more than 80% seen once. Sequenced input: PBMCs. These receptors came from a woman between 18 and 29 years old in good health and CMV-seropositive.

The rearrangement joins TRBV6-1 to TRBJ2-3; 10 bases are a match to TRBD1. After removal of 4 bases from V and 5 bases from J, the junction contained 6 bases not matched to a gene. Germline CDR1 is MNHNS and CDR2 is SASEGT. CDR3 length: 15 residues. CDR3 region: CASSVLTGGRDTQYF. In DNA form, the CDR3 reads TGTGCCAGCAGTGTATTGACAGGGGGCAGAGATACGCAGTATTTT.

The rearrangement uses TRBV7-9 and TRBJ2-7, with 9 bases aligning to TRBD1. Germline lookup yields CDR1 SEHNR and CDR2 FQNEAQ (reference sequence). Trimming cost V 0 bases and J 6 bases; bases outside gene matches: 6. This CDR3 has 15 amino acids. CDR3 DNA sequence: TGTGCCAGCAGCTTAGCCGGGACAGGGTTTGTCGAGCAGTACTTC. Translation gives CASSLAGTGFVEQYF.

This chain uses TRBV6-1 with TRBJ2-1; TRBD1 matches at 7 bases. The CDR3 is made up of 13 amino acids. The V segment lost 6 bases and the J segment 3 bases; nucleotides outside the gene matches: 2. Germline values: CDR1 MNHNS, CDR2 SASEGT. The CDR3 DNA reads TGTGCCAGCAGGGCAGGGGGCTACAATGAGCAGTTCTTC. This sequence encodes CASRAGGYNEQFF.

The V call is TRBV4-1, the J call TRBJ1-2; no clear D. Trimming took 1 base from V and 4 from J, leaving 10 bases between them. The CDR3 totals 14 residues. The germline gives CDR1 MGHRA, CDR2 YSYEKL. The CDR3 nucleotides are TGCGCCAGCAGCCAAGTAGTGCGGGCCTATGGCTACACCTTC. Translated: CASSQVVRAYGYTF.

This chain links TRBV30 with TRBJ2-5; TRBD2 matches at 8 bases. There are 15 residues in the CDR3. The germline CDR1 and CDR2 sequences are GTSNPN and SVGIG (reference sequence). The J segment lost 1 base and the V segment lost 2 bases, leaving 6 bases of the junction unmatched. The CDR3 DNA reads TGTGCCTGGAGTCGGGAGCGGGGGAGCCAAGAGACCCAGTACTTC. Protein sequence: CAWSRERGSQETQYF.

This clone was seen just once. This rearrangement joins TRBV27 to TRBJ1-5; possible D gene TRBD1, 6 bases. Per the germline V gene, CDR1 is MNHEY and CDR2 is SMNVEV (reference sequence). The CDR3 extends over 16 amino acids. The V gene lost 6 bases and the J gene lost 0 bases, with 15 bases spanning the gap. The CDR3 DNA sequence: TGTGCCAGCAGACCTACAGGGCCCTATAGCAATCAGCCCCAGCATTTT. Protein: CASRPTGPYSNQPQHF.

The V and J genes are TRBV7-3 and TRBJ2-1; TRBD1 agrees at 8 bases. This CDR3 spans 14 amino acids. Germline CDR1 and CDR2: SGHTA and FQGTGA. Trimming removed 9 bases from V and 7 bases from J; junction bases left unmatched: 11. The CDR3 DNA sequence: TGTGCCAGTCAGGAAGGACAGGGTTTGAATGAGCAGTTCTTC. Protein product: CASQEGQGLNEQFF.

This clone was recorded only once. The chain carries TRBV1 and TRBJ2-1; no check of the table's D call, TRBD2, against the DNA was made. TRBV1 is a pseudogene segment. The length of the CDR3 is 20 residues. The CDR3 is CTSRPKGRGGGFSSYNEQFF. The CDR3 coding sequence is TGCACCAGCAGACCAAAAGGTCGCGGGGGGGGGTTCAGCTCCTACAATGAGCAGTTCTTC.

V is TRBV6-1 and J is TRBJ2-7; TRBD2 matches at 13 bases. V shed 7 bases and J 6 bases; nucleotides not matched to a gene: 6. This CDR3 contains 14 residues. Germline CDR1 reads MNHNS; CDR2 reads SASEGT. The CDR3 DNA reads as TGTGCCAGCAACATACTAGCGGGAGGGGCCGAGCAGTACTTC. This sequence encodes CASNILAGGAEQYF.

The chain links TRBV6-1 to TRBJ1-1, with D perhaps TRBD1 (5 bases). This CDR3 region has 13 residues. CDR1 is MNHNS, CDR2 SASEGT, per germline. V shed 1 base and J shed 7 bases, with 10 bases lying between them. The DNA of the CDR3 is TGTGCCAGCAGTGAAGGGCAGGGTATTGAAGCTTTCTTT. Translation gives CASSEGQGIEAFF.

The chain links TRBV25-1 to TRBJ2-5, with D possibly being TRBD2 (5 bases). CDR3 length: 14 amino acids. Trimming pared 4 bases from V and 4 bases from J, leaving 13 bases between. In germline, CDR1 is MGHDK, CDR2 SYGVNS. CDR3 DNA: TGTGCCAGCAGTGCTAGCTATGCCCGAGAGACCCAGTACTTC. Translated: CASSASYARETQYF.

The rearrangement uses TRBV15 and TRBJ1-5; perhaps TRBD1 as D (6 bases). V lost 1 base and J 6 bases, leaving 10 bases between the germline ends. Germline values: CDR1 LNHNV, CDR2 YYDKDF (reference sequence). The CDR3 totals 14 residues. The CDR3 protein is CATSRAGVTQPQHF. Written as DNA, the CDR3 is TGTGCCACCAGCAGAGCAGGGGTGACTCAGCCCCAGCATTTT.

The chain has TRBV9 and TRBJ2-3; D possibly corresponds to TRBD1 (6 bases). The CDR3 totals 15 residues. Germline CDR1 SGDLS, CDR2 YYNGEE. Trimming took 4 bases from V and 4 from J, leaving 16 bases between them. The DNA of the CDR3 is TGTGCCAGCAGCATTACAGGGAATGAGGCAGATACGCAGTATTTT. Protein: CASSITGNEADTQYF.

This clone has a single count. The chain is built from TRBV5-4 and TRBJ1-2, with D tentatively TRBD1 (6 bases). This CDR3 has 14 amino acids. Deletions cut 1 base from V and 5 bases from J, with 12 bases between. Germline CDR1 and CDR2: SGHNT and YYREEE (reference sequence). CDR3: CASSLQGGGYGYTF. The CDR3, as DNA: TGTGCCAGCAGCTTGCAAGGGGGAGGGTATGGCTACACCTTC.

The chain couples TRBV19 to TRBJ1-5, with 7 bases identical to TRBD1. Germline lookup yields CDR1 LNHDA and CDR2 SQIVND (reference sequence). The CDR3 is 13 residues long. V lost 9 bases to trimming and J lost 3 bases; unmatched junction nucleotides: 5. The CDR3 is CASQGQLNQPQHF. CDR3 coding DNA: TGTGCCAGCCAGGGACAGCTCAATCAGCCCCAGCATTTT.

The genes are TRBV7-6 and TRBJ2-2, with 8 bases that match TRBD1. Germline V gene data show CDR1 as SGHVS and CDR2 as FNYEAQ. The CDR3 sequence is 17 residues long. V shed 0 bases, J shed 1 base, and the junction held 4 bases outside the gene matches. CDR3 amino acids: CASSLAYRGRNTGELFF. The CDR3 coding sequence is TGTGCCAGCAGCTTAGCTTACAGGGGGAGGAACACCGGGGAGCTGTTTTTT.

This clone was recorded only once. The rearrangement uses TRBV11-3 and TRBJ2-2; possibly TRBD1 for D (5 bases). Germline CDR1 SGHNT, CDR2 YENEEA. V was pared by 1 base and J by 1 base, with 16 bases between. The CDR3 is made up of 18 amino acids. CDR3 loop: CASSLVGWGAENTGELFF. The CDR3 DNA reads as TGTGCCAGCAGCTTAGTGGGCTGGGGCGCAGAGAACACCGGGGAGCTGTTTTTT.

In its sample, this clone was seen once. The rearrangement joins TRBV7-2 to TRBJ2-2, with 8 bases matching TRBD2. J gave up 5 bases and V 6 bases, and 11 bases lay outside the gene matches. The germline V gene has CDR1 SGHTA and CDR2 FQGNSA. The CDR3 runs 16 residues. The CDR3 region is CASRARSGSGTGELFF. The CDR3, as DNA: TGTGCCAGCAGGGCCAGAAGCGGGAGTGGGACCGGGGAGCTGTTTTTT.

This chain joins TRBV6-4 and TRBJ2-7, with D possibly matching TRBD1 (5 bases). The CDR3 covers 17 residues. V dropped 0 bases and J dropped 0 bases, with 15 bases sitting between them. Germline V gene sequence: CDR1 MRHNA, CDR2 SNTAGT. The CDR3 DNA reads TGTGCCAGCAGTGACTCGGAACAGGCGAAACCCTCCTACGAGCAGTACTTC. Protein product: CASSDSEQAKPSYEQYF.

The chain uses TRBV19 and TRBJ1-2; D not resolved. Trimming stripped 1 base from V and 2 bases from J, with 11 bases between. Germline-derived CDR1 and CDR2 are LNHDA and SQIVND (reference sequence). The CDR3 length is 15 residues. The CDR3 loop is CASSIAPTGNYGYTF. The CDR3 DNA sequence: TGTGCCAGTAGTATAGCCCCTACGGGGAACTATGGCTACACCTTC.

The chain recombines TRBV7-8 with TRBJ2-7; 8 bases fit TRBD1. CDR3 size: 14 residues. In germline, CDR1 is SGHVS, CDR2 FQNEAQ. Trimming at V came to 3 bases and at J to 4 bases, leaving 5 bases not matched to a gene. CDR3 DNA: TGTGCCAGCAGCTTTCTTAACAGGGGGTACGAGCAGTACTTC. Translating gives CASSFLNRGYEQYF.

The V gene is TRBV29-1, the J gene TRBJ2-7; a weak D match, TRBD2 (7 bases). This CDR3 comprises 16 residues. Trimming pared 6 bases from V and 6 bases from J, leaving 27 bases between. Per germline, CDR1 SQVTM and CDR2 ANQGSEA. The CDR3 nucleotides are TGCAGCGTGATCTTACCTTTAGGGGGGGGGAGAGGCGAGCAGTACTTC. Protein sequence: CSVILPLGGGRGEQYF.

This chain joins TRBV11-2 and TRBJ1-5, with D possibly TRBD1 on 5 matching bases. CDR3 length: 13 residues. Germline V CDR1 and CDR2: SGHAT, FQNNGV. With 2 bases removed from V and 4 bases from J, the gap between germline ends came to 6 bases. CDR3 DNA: TGTGCCAGCAGCTTACAGGGTAATCAGCCCCAGCATTTT. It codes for CASSLQGNQPQHF.

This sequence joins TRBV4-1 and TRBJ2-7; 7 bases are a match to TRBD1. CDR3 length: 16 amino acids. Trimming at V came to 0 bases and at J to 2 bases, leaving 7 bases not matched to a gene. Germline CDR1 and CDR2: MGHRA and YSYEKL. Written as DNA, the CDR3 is TGCGCCAGCAGCCAAGAGGGACAGCCGGCCGCCTACGAGCAGTACTTC. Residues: CASSQEGQPAAYEQYF.

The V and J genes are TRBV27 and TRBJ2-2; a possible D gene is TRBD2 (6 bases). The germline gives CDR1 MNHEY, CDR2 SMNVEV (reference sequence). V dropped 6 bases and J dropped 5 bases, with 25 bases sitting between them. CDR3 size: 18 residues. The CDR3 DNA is TGTGCCAGCAGCCCAACGGGGGTAAGGCCCCGGGGTACCGGGGAGCTGTTTTTT. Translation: CASSPTGVRPRGTGELFF.

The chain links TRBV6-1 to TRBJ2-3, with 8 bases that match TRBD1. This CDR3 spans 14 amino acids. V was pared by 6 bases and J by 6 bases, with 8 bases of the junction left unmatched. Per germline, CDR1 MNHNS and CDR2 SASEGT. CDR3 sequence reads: CASRTRGLADTQYF. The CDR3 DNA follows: TGTGCCAGCAGAACCAGGGGGCTAGCGGATACGCAGTATTTT.

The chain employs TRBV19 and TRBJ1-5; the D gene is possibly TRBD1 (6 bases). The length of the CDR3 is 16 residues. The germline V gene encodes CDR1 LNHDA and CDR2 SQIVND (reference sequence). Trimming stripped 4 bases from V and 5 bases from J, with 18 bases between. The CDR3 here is CASSTPKGEIDQPQHF. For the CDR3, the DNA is TGTGCCAGTAGTACCCCCAAGGGGGAAATTGATCAGCCCCAGCATTTT.

CDR3 loop: CASSLSFPGQGTYGYTF. DNA for the CDR3: TGTGCCAGCAGTTTATCCTTCCCCGGGCAGGGTACCTATGGCTACACCTTC. The rearrangement joins TRBV28 to TRBJ1-2; weak D call: TRBD1 (5 bases). CDR1 is MDHEN and CDR2 is SYDVKM in the germline V gene. V was trimmed by 1 base and J by 4 bases, leaving 19 bases between them. This CDR3 region has 17 residues.